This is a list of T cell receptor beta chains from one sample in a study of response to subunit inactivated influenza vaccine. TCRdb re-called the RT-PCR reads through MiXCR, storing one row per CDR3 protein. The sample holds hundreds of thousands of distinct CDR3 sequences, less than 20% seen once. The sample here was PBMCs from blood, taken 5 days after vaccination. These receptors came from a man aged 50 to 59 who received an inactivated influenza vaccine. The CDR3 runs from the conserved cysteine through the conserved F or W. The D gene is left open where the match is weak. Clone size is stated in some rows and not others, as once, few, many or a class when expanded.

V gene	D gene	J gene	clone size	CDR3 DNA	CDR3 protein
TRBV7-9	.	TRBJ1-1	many	TGTGCCAGCAGCCCCAACGGGGAAGTAGCTTTCTTT	CASSPNGEVAFF
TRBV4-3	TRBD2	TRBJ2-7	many	TGCGCCAGCAGCCAAGATTTCCTAGCGGGAGGGCCGCAGTACTTC	CASSQDFLAGGPQYF
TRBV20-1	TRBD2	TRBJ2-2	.	TGCAGTGCTAGAGAAATGGGCGGGGGGGCGAACACCGGGGAGCTGTTTTTT	CSAREMGGGANTGELFF
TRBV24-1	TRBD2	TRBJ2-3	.	TGTGCCACCAGTTATGGGACTGGGACTATCTCAGATACGCAGTATTTT	CATSYGTGTISDTQYF
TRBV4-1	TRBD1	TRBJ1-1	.	TGCGCCAGCAGCCAGGCCGTGACAGGGGTTACTGAAGCTTTCTTT	CASSQAVTGVTEAFF
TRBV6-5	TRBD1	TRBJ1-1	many	TGTGCCAGCAGTTACTACAGGGGCCCTGAAGCTTTCTTT	CASSYYRGPEAFF
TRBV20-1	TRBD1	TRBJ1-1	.	TGCAGTGCTAGAGGGAGAGGGGGCCCAAAGATCTCTGAAGCTTTCTTT	CSARGRGGPKISEAFF
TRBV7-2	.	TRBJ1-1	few	TGTGCCAGCAGCTTAGCAGGGTCTCGGAGCGCTGAAGCTTTCTTT	CASSLAGSRSAEAFF
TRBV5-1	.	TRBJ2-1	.	TGCGCCAGCAGCTTGGTAGGGAGTAGGACCTACAATGAGCAGTTCTTC	CASSLVGSRTYNEQFF
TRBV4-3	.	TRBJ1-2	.	TGCGCCAGCAGCCAAAGCACAGGTTCCTATGGCTACACCTTC	CASSQSTGSYGYTF
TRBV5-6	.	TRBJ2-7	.	TGTGCCAGCAGCTTGGCGGTTCCTCCCTACGAGCAGTACTTC	CASSLAVPPYEQYF
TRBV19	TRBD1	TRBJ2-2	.	TGTGCCAGTAGCCCACTACGGGACAGCTCGAACACCGGGGAGCTGTTTTTT	CASSPLRDSSNTGELFF
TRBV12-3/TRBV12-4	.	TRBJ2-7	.	TGTGCCAGCAGTTTTTCGGGGCGCAGCAACGAGCAGTACTTC	CASSFSGRSNEQYF
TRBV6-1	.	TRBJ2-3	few	TGTGCCAGCAGGCCCCCCCTGCGGGGGCTCAGCACAGATACGCAGTATTTT	CASRPPLRGLSTDTQYF
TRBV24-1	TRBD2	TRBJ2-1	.	TGTGCCACCAGTGATGGACTAGCGGGAGTCTCTGAGCAGTTCTTC	CATSDGLAGVSEQFF
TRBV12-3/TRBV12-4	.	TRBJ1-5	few	TGTGCCAGCAGTCCCGTAGGGGGGGAGCTACGTCAGCCCCAGCATTTT	CASSPVGGELRQPQHF
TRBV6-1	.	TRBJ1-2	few	TGTGCCAGCAGCCGTCGCTATCGTCGGACAGAGGGAAGGAACTATGGCTACACCTTC	CASSRRYRRTEGRNYGYTF
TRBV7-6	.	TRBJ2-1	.	TGTGCCAGCAGCTTAGAAGCGCCCACCTACAATGAGCAGTTCTTC	CASSLEAPTYNEQFF
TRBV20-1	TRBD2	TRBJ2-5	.	TGCAGTGCTCTACGACTAGCGGGGGCCCAGGGGGAGACCCAGTACTTC	CSALRLAGAQGETQYF
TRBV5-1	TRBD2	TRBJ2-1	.	TGCGCCAGCAGCTTCCTAGCGGGGGATGTGGGTGAGCAGTTCTTC	CASSFLAGDVGEQFF
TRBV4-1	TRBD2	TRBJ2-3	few	TGCGCCAGCAGCCAAGTCGCGGGACTAGCGGGGAACACAGATACGCAGTATTTT	CASSQVAGLAGNTDTQYF
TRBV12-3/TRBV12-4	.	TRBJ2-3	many	TGTGCCAGCAGTCCCCGGGCGGATACGCAGTATTTT	CASSPRADTQYF
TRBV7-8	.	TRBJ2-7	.	TGTGCCAGCAGCTTAGTGGGGGTCGGTTACTACGAGCAGTACTTC	CASSLVGVGYYEQYF
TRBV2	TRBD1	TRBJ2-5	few	TGTGCCAGCAGTTCTGGGACAGAAGACCAAGAGACCCAGTACTTC	CASSSGTEDQETQYF
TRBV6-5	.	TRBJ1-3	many	TGTGCCAGCAGTTACTCGAGGCAGGGAAGCTCTGGAAACACCATATATTTT	CASSYSRQGSSGNTIYF
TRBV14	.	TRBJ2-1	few	TGTGCCAGCAGCCTAAATTTGGACAATGAGCAGTTCTTC	CASSLNLDNEQFF
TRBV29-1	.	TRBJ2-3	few	TGCAGCGTTGACGGTTTCCGTGAAGATACGCAGTATTTT	CSVDGFREDTQYF
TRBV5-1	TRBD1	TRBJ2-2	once	TGCGCCAGCAGCTTGGCCAGGACAGGGAAGATAACCGGGGAGCTGTTTTTT	CASSLARTGKITGELFF
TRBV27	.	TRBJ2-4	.	TGTGCCAGCAGTTTTACACCCGAAGCCAAAAACATTCAGTACTTC	CASSFTPEAKNIQYF
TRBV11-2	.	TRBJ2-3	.	TGTGCCAGCAGCTTAGATCCCCCCGGTACGCAGTATTTT	CASSLDPPGTQYF
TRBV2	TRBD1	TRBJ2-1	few	TGTGCCAGCAGTGTTCGACAGGGGCAGTTCTTC	CASSVRQGQFF
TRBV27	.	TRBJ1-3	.	TGTGCCAGCACGTCGTCGGGGGCTGGAAACACCATATATTTT	CASTSSGAGNTIYF
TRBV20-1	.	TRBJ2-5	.	TGCAGTGCTAGGGACGACTTGGAAGAGACCCAGTACTTC	CSARDDLEETQYF
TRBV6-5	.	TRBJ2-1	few	TGTGCCAGCAGTTACGGGGTCCCTGGGTACAATGAGCAGTTCTTC	CASSYGVPGYNEQFF
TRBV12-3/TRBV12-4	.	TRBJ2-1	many	TGTGCCAGCAGTTTAGACGGGGGCACACTTAATGAGCAGTTCTTC	CASSLDGGTLNEQFF
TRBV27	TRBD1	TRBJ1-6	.	TGTGCCAGCAGTTTTAGGACAGGGAATACTTGGGGTTCACCCCTCCACTTT	CASSFRTGNTWGSPLHF
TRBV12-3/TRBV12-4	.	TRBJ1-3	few	TGTGCCAGCAGTTTGCACGACTCTGGAAACACCATATATTTT	CASSLHDSGNTIYF
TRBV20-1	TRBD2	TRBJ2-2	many	TGCAGTGCTATCCAAACCACAGGACTAGCGGCGAACACCGGGGAGCTGTTTTTT	CSAIQTTGLAANTGELFF
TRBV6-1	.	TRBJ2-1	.	TGTGCCAGCAGTGAACGGACCGGCCCGCGCTACAATGAGCAGTTCTTC	CASSERTGPRYNEQFF
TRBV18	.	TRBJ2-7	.	TGTGCCAGCTCACCACGATCGGGGGACGAGCAGTACTTC	CASSPRSGDEQYF